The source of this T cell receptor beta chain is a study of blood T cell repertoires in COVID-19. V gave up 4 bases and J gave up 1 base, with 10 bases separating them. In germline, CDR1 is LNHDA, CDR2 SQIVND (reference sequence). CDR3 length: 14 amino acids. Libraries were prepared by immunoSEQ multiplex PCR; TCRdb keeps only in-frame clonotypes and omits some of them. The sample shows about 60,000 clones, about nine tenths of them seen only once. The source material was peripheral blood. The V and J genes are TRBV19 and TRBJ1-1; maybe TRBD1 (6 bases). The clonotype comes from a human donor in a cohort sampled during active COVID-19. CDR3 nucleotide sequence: TGTGCCAGTAGTACCTTACAGGGGAACACTGAAGCTTTCTTT. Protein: CASSTLQGNTEAFF.